A single sample is the source of the 18 T cell receptor beta chains below, sequenced in a study of cytotoxic CD8 clonotypes in ibrutinib-treated CLL. Sequenced by immunoSEQ multiplex PCR; TCRdb stores in-frame clones only, minus some. The top ten hold 9.5% to 15% of the sample, which has some 50,000 clones, around 70% seen once. The sample consisted of PBMCs, taken after 12 months of ibrutinib treatment. Every receptor here comes from a human donor with chronic lymphocytic leukemia.

This clone was observed a single time. The V and J genes are TRBV28 and TRBJ1-6; D call uncertain. V lost 3 bases to trimming and J lost 5 bases, with 8 bases between them. The CDR3 is made up of 14 amino acids. Germline V lookup: CDR1 MDHEN, CDR2 SYDVKM. The CDR3 loop reads CASSLGQDNSPLHF. DNA for the CDR3: TGTGCCAGCAGTTTGGGTCAGGATAATTCACCCCTCCACTTT.

The chain is built from TRBV11-1 and TRBJ2-5; D possibly corresponds to TRBD1 (7 bases). The germline V gene has CDR1 SGHAT and CDR2 FQDESV (reference sequence). The CDR3 runs 15 residues. V gave up 0 bases and J gave up 4 bases, with 12 bases separating them. The CDR3 nucleotides read TGTGCCAGCAGCTTAGCTTTCAGGGGGGCAGAGACCCAGTACTTC. Amino acids: CASSLAFRGAETQYF.

This rearrangement joins TRBV7-2 to TRBJ2-7; 8 bases fit TRBD2. The CDR3 length is 14 residues. The germline gives CDR1 SGHTA, CDR2 FQGNSA. V dropped 1 base and J dropped 4; count of bases not matched to a gene: 3. The chain's CDR3 is CASSLVGGGYEQYF. Written as DNA, the CDR3 is TGTGCCAGCAGCTTAGTGGGCGGGGGGTACGAGCAGTACTTC.

The rearrangement uses TRBV7-9 and TRBJ2-2; D is possibly TRBD2 (7 bases). The CDR3 has 15 amino acids. V dropped 5 bases and J dropped 0 bases, with 10 bases sitting between them. Germline loops: CDR1 SEHNR, CDR2 FQNEAQ (reference sequence). The CDR3 nucleotides are TGTGCCAGCAGCCCCGGGGGGCCGAACACCGGGGAGCTGTTTTTT. This codes for CASSPGGPNTGELFF. The whole variable domain, remainder taken from reference TRBV7-9 and TRBJ2-2, is DTGVSQNPRHKITKRGQNVTFRCDPISEHNRLYWYRQTLGQGPEFLTYFQNEAQLEKSRLLSDRFSAERPKGSFSTLEIQRTEQGDSAMYLCASSPGGPNTGELFFGEGSRLTVL.

The V call is TRBV7-8, the J call TRBJ2-2; 9 bases fit TRBD1. Germline assignment: CDR1 SGHVS and CDR2 FQNEAQ. With 4 bases clipped from V and 4 bases from J, the junction kept 4 bases outside the gene matches. CDR3 length: 15 amino acids. The CDR3 bases are TGTGCCAGCAGCTGGACAGGGGCGAGCACCGGGGAGCTGTTTTTT. Its translation is CASSWTGASTGELFF.

This rearrangement joins TRBV28 to TRBJ1-5; TRBD1 matches at 11 bases. The germline gives CDR1 MDHEN, CDR2 SYDVKM. The CDR3 length is 18 residues. V was pared by 1 base and J by 0 bases, with 5 bases of the junction left unmatched. CDR3: CASSLFGQGAHSNQPQHF. As DNA, the CDR3 is TGTGCCAGCAGTTTATTTGGACAGGGGGCCCATAGCAATCAGCCCCAGCATTTT.

This chain uses TRBV5-1 with TRBJ1-4; 7 bases line up with TRBD1. CDR1 is SGHRS, CDR2 YFSETQ, per germline. CDR3 length: 15 residues. Germline trimming cut 4 bases from V and 7 bases from J; bases unmatched to any gene: 10. The CDR3 loop is CASSGQGERGEKLFF. CDR3 nucleotide sequence: TGCGCCAGCAGCGGGCAGGGGGAAAGGGGTGAAAAACTGTTTTTT.

This clone was recorded a few times. This chain joins TRBV18 and TRBJ1-1; no definite D call. V lost 3 bases, J lost 0 bases, and 2 bases lay in between. The CDR3 length is 12 residues. Germline V gives CDR1 KGHSH, CDR2 LQKENI. The CDR3: CASSPLNTEAFF. The CDR3, as DNA: TGTGCCAGCTCACCCCTGAACACTGAAGCTTTCTTT.

The chain links TRBV27 to TRBJ2-7; D call uncertain. Germline V gene sequence: CDR1 MNHEY, CDR2 SMNVEV (reference sequence). The V end lost 3 bases, the J end lost 0 bases, and 12 bases lay between the germline ends. The CDR3 is 15 amino acids. The CDR3 protein is CASSLWAVSSYEQYF. In nucleotides, the CDR3 is TGTGCCAGCAGTTTGTGGGCGGTCAGCTCCTACGAGCAGTACTTC.

This clone was counted a few times. V and J are TRBV10-3 and TRBJ2-7; D gene unclear. This CDR3 is 15 amino acids long. The V end lost 2 bases, the J end lost 2 bases, and 13 bases lay between the germline ends. Germline V gives CDR1 ENHRY, CDR2 SYGVKD. This chain's CDR3 is CAISERGTKTYEQYF. The CDR3 nucleotides are TGTGCCATCAGTGAGCGCGGAACCAAGACCTACGAGCAGTACTTC.

The CDR3 DNA sequence: TGTGCCAGCAGCCTTTACGGGACTAGCGAGCCCCATGAGCAGTTCTTC. This gives the protein CASSLYGTSEPHEQFF. The rearrangement links TRBV7-2 to TRBJ2-1, with TRBD2 identical over 10 bases. This CDR3 spans 16 amino acids. CDR1 SGHTA and CDR2 FQGNSA come from the germline V gene. J gave up 8 bases and V 5 bases, and 12 bases lay outside the gene matches.

This chain joins TRBV7-3 and TRBJ1-4; perhaps TRBD1 as D (5 bases). The CDR3 sequence is 16 residues long. Trimming pared 0 bases from V and 4 bases from J, leaving 12 bases between. The germline gives CDR1 SGHTA, CDR2 FQGTGA. CDR3 amino acids: CASSLTGGGDNEKLFF. DNA of the CDR3: TGTGCCAGCAGCTTAACGGGTGGGGGTGATAATGAAAAACTGTTTTTT.

This sequence joins TRBV27 and TRBJ1-2, with 9 bases matching TRBD1. V lost 3 bases to trimming and J lost 2 bases; unmatched junction nucleotides: 10. Germline CDR1 MNHEY, CDR2 SMNVEV (reference sequence). This CDR3 comprises 17 residues. In DNA form, the CDR3 reads TGTGCCAGCAGTTTCCTATACGGACAGGGGACGAACTATGGCTACACCTTC. Its protein product is CASSFLYGQGTNYGYTF.

This clone was seen once. The chain couples TRBV10-2 to TRBJ2-1, with TRBD1 matching 11 bases. Trimming took 7 bases from V and 6 from J; bases not matched to a gene: 5. Germline V gene lookup returns CDR1 WSHSY and CDR2 SAAADI. CDR3 length equals 14 residues. The CDR3 spells CASTPDRGLNEQFF. CDR3 bases: TGCGCCAGCACACCGGACAGGGGGCTCAATGAGCAGTTCTTC.

V is TRBV7-9 and J is TRBJ1-4; D is ambiguous. Trimming pared 5 bases from V and 5 bases from J, leaving 15 bases between. This CDR3 has 15 amino acids. Germline CDR1 is SEHNR and CDR2 is FQNEAQ (reference sequence). CDR3 amino acids: CASSPPFPENEKLFF. The CDR3 bases are TGTGCCAGCAGCCCTCCTTTCCCGGAGAATGAAAAACTGTTTTTT.

The chain carries TRBV13 and TRBJ2-2; D is possibly TRBD1 or TRBD2 (5 bases each). Germline assignment: CDR1 PRHDT and CDR2 FYEKMQ (reference sequence). The CDR3 totals 15 residues. V lost 3 bases to trimming and J lost 7 bases, with 15 bases between them. The CDR3 region is CASSLGPKRHGELFF. CDR3 coding DNA: TGTGCCAGCAGCTTGGGACCTAAGAGGCACGGGGAGCTGTTTTTT.

The sample holds a few counts of this clone. J is TRBJ1-3 and V is TRBV25-1, with D possibly matching TRBD1 (5 bases). The germline V and J ends were trimmed by 5 bases and 2 bases, with 13 bases remaining between them. Germline V gene data show CDR1 as MGHDK and CDR2 as SYGVNS. CDR3 length equals 15 residues. The CDR3 loop is CASSPPGAAGNTIYF. CDR3 bases: TGTGCCAGCAGTCCACCCGGGGCTGCTGGAAACACCATATATTTT.

V and J are TRBV29-1 and TRBJ2-6; D call uncertain. Germline CDR1 reads SQVTM; CDR2 reads ANQGSEA. The CDR3 contains 13 residues. Trimming pared 2 bases from V and 0 bases from J, leaving 2 bases between. CDR3 region: CSVENSGANVLTF. As DNA, the CDR3 is TGCAGCGTTGAAAACTCTGGGGCCAACGTCCTGACTTTC.